This is a list of T cell receptor beta chains from one sample in a study of blood T cell repertoires in COVID-19. TCRdb's copy holds only in-frame clones and misses some; the assay was immunoSEQ multiplex PCR. In the table there are 85,000 to 100,000 clones, 80% of which are singletons. The sample was peripheral blood. The receptors come from a man in his fifties or sixties who had recovered from COVID-19. Both conserved end residues are part of each CDR3. A D gene is named only where the DNA matches it firmly. Expanded clones are given a class, and other clones once, few, many or no size at all.

clone_size: -; d_call: -; j_call: TRBJ2-5; v_call: TRBV3-1/TRBV3-2; cdr3_nt: TGTGCCAGCAGCCAAGGGCTGGAGACCCAGTACTTC; cdr3_aa: CASSQGLETQYF
clone_size: -; d_call: TRBD1; j_call: TRBJ2-5; v_call: TRBV5-4; cdr3_nt: TGTGCCAGCAGCTTGACAGGGGCTAATCAAGAGACCCAGTACTTC; cdr3_aa: CASSLTGANQETQYF
clone_size: -; d_call: -; j_call: TRBJ1-2; v_call: TRBV7-2; cdr3_nt: TGTGCCAGCAGCACCCCCGGGGGACGGTATGGCTACACCTTC; cdr3_aa: CASSTPGGRYGYTF
clone_size: -; d_call: -; j_call: TRBJ2-3; v_call: TRBV9; cdr3_nt: TGTGCCAGCAGCGTATCTCCGGTCACAGATACGCAGTATTTT; cdr3_aa: CASSVSPVTDTQYF
clone_size: once; d_call: -; j_call: TRBJ1-1; v_call: TRBV5-6; cdr3_nt: TGTGCCAGCAGCTTGCCTATGAACACTGAAGCTTTCTTT; cdr3_aa: CASSLPMNTEAFF
clone_size: -; d_call: -; j_call: TRBJ1-2; v_call: TRBV12-3/TRBV12-4; cdr3_nt: TGTGCCAGCAGTTCGACAGGTCCCTACACCTTC; cdr3_aa: CASSSTGPYTF
clone_size: -; d_call: TRBD1; j_call: TRBJ1-2; v_call: TRBV2; cdr3_nt: TGTGCCAGCAGTGATAGGACAGGGCCCTATGGCTACACCTTC; cdr3_aa: CASSDRTGPYGYTF
clone_size: -; d_call: TRBD2; j_call: TRBJ2-3; v_call: TRBV7-9; cdr3_nt: TGTGCCAGCAGCTTAGGCGGGGGGGCGACAGATACGCAGTATTTT; cdr3_aa: CASSLGGGATDTQYF
clone_size: medium-sized; d_call: TRBD2; j_call: TRBJ2-1; v_call: TRBV4-3; cdr3_nt: TGCGCCAGCAGCCAAGATCCGGGAGGCTCCTACAATGAGCAGTTCTTC; cdr3_aa: CASSQDPGGSYNEQFF
clone_size: once; d_call: -; j_call: TRBJ2-1; v_call: TRBV11-2; cdr3_nt: TGTGCCAGCAGCCCGAGGGGGGACAGCTCCTACAATGAGCAGTTCTTC; cdr3_aa: CASSPRGDSSYNEQFF